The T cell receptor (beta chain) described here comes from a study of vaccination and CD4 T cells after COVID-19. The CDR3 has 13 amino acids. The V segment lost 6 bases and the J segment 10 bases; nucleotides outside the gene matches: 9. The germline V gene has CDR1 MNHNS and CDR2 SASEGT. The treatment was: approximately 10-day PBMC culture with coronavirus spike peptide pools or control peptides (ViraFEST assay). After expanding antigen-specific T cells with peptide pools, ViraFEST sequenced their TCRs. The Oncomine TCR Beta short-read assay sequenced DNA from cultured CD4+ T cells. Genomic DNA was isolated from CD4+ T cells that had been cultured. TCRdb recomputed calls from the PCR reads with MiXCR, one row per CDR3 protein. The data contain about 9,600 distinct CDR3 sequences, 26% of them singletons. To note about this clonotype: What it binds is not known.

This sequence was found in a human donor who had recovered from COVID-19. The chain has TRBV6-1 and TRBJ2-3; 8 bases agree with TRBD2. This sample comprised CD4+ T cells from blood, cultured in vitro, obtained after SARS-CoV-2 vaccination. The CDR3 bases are TGTGCCAGCAGCTCCCGGAGGCGGGAGGCGCAGTATTTT. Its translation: CASSSRRREAQYF.